This TCR beta chain was observed in a study of response to subunit inactivated influenza vaccine. Study observations and caveats: A suggestion made by the authors is that each seasonal influenza vaccination recruits few new T cells.

About this clonotype: The target antigen is unknown.

Germline V gene sequence: CDR1 DFQATT, CDR2 SNEGSKA (reference sequence). The V gene end was trimmed by 5 bases and the J gene end by 4 bases; junction bases not matched to a gene: 5. CDR3 length equals 13 residues. From the RT-PCR reads, TCRdb called clonotypes with MiXCR, one entry per CDR3 protein. The sample holds fewer than 600,000 distinct CDR3 sequences; roughly 7.6% are singletons and the top ten take around 14%. The starting material was PBMCs from blood, obtained 23 months after vaccination. The chain carries TRBV20-1 and TRBJ2-3; 8 bases are shared with TRBD2. This TCR derives from a man in his fifties or sixties who received an inactivated influenza vaccine. As DNA, the CDR3 is TGCAGTGCTGGCCCGGGGGGGGCAGATACGCAGTATTTT. Amino acids: CSAGPGGADTQYF.